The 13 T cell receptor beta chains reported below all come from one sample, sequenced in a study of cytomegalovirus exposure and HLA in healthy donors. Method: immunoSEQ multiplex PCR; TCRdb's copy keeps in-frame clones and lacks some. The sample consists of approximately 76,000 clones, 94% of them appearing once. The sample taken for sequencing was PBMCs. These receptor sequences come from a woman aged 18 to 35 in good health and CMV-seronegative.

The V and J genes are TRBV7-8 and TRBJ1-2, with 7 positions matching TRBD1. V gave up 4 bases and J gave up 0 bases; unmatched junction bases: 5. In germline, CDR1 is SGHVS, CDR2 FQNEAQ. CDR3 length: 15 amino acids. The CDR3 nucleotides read TGTGCCAGCAGCTCCGGACAGGATGCTAACTATGGCTACACCTTC. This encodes CASSSGQDANYGYTF.

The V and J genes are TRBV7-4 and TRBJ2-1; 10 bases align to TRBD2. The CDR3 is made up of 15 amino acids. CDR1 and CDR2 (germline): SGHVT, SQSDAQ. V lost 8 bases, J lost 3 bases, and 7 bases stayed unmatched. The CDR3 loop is CASLAAGGHYNEQFF. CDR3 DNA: TGTGCCAGCCTCGCAGCGGGGGGGCACTACAATGAGCAGTTCTTC.

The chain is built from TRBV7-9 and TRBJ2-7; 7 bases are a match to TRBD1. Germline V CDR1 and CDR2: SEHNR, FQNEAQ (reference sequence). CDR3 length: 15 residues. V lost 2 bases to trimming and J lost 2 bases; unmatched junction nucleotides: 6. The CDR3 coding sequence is TGTGCCAGCAGCTTAAAGACAGGGACCCCCTACGAGCAGTACTTC. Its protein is CASSLKTGTPYEQYF.

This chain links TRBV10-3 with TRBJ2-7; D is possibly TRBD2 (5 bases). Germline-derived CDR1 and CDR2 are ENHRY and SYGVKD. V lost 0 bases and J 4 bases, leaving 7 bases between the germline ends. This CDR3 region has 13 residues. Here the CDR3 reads CAISESLVYEQYF. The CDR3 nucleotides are TGTGCCATCAGTGAGTCACTAGTTTACGAGCAGTACTTC.

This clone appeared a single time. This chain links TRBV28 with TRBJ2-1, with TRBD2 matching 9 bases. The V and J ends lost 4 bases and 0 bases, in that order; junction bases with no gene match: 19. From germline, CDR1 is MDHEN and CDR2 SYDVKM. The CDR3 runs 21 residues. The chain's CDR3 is CASSSPSPRPGREGSYNEQFF. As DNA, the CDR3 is TGTGCCAGCAGTTCCCCTTCCCCCCGCCCGGGGCGGGAGGGCTCCTACAATGAGCAGTTCTTC. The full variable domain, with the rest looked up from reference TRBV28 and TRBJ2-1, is DVKVTQSSRYLVKRTGEKVFLECVQDMDHENMFWYRQDPGLGLRLIYFSYDVKMKEKGDIPEGYSVSREKKERFSLILESASTNQTSMYLCASSSPSPRPGREGSYNEQFFGPGTRLTVL.

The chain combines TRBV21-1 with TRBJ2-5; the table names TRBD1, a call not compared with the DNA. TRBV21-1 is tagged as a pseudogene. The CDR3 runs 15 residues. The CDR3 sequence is CASGQGQEYQETQYF. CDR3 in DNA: TGTGCCAGCGGCCAGGGACAGGAGTATCAAGAGACCCAGTACTTC.

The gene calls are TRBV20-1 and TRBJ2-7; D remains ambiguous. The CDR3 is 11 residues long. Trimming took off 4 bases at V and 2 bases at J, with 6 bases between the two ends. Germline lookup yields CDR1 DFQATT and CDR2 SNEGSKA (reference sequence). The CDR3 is CSATNTYEQYF. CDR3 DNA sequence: TGCAGTGCTACCAACACCTACGAGCAGTACTTC.

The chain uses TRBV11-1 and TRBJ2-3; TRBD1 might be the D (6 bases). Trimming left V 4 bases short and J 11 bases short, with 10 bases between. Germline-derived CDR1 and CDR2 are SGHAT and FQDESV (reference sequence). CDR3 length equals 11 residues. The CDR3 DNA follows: TGTGCCAGCAGCTCCGGGACACAGCAGTATTTT. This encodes CASSSGTQQYF.

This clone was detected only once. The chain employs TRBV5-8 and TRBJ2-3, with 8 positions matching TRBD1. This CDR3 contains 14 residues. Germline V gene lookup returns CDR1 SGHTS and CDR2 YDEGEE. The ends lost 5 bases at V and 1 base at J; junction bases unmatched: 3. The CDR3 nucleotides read TGTGCCAGCAGGCGGGACAGGCGCACAGATACGCAGTATTTT. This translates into CASRRDRRTDTQYF.

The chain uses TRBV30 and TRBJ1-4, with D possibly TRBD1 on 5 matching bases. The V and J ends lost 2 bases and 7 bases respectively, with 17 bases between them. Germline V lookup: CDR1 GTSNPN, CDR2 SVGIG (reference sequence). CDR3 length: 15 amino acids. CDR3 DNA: TGTGCCTGGAGTAGACAGACCGGGCAAGGTGAAAAACTGTTTTTT. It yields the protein CAWSRQTGQGEKLFF.

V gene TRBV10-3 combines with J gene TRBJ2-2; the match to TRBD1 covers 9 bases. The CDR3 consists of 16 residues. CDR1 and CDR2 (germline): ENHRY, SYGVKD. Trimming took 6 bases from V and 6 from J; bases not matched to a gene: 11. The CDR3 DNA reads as TGTGCCATCAGCAGAGCTCCCGGGACAGGGTCCGGGGAGCTGTTTTTT. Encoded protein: CAISRAPGTGSGELFF.

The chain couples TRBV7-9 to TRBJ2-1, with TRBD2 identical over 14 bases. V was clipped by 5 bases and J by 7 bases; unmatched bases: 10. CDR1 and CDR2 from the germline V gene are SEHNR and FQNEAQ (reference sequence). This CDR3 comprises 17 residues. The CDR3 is CASSETSGGAVENEQFF. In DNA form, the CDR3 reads TGTGCCAGCAGCGAGACTAGCGGGGGGGCGGTAGAGAATGAGCAGTTCTTC. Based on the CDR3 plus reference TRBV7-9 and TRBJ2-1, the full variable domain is DTGVSQNPRHKITKRGQNVTFRCDPISEHNRLYWYRQTLGQGPEFLTYFQNEAQLEKSRLLSDRFSAERPKGSFSTLEIQRTEQGDSAMYLCASSETSGGAVENEQFFGPGTRLTVL.

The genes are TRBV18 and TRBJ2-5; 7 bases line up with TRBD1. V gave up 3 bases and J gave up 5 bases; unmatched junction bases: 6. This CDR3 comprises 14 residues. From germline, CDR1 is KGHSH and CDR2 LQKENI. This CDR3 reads CASSPLQGSETQYF. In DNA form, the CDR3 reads TGTGCCAGCTCACCCCTACAGGGGTCCGAGACCCAGTACTTC.